These 14 T cell receptor beta chains came from one sample sequenced in a study of cytomegalovirus exposure and HLA in healthy donors. Primers: 60 Vbeta forward and 13 Jbeta reverse. Repertoires were generated with immunoSEQ multiplex PCR, while TCRdb's copy carries only in-frame clones and drops some. The sample includes 85,000 to 120,000 clones, about three quarters of them seen just once. The sequenced sample was PBMCs. The receptors stem from a boy between 10 and 17 years old in good health and CMV-seronegative.

V usage is TRBV12-5 and J usage is TRBJ2-7, with 9 positions matching TRBD1. Per germline, CDR1 LGHNT and CDR2 FRNRAP. The V segment lost 7 bases and the J segment 0 bases; nucleotides outside the gene matches: 4. CDR3 length: 14 amino acids. The CDR3, as DNA: TGTGCTAGTGCCGCGGGACAGGGCTCCTACGAGCAGTACTTC. As protein: CASAAGQGSYEQYF.

The chain combines TRBV4-1 with TRBJ2-5, with 9 bases matching TRBD2. After removal of 3 bases from V and 0 bases from J, the junction contained 5 bases not matched to a gene. Germline lookup yields CDR1 MGHRA and CDR2 YSYEKL. The CDR3 has 16 amino acids. The CDR3 DNA reads as TGCGCCAGCAGCCATGGACTAGCGTTTTACCAAGAGACCCAGTACTTC. This codes for CASSHGLAFYQETQYF.

The rearrangement links TRBV30 to TRBJ1-4; D gene unclear. V lost 4 bases, J lost 7 bases, and 16 bases lay in between. From germline, CDR1 is GTSNPN and CDR2 SVGIG (reference sequence). The length of the CDR3 is 14 residues. CDR3 in DNA: TGTGCCTGGACGGAGACGGGTTTTTCTGAAAAACTGTTTTTT. Translated, it gives CAWTETGFSEKLFF.

This clone has just a few counts. The V and J genes are TRBV30 and TRBJ1-1; 9 nucleotides line up with TRBD1. CDR1 and CDR2 from the germline V gene are GTSNPN and SVGIG (reference sequence). The CDR3 contains 14 residues. With 2 bases clipped from V and 4 bases from J, the junction kept 5 bases outside the gene matches. In nucleotides, the CDR3 is TGTGCCTGGAGTTTATCGACAGGGGGCACTGAAGCTTTCTTT. It yields the protein CAWSLSTGGTEAFF.

The chain uses TRBV2 and TRBJ1-1; D not resolved. Trimming cost V 6 bases and J 0 bases, with 8 bases left between them. The CDR3 totals 13 residues. Germline V gene sequence: CDR1 SNHLY, CDR2 FYNNEI. The CDR3 here is CASRKEMNTEAFF. The CDR3 bases are TGTGCCAGCAGAAAAGAGATGAACACTGAAGCTTTCTTT.

The J gene is TRBJ2-7, the V gene TRBV4-3, with 8 positions matching TRBD1. CDR3 length equals 16 residues. From germline, CDR1 is LGHNA and CDR2 YSLEER. V lost 1 base and J lost 5; bases outside the gene matches: 10. The CDR3 loop is CASSQGAGGLQNEQYF. CDR3 nucleotide sequence: TGCGCCAGCAGCCAAGGTGCAGGGGGCCTCCAGAACGAGCAGTACTTC.

This chain links TRBV5-6 with TRBJ2-7, with TRBD1 identical over 9 bases. V shed 4 bases, J shed 6 bases, and the junction held 8 bases outside the gene matches. The CDR3 spans 14 residues. Germline CDR1 SGHDT, CDR2 YYEEEE. Here the CDR3 reads CASSTGTGTLEQYF. CDR3 DNA sequence: TGTGCCAGCAGCACCGGGACAGGGACCCTCGAGCAGTACTTC.

V is TRBV2 and J is TRBJ1-1; D is undetermined. There are 14 residues in the CDR3. V was pared by 7 bases and J by 1 base, with 13 bases between. CDR1 and CDR2 from the germline V gene are SNHLY and FYNNEI. This CDR3 is CASTLLERNTEAFF. As DNA, the CDR3 is TGTGCCAGCACCCTCCTCGAGAGGAACACTGAAGCTTTCTTT.

The rearrangement uses TRBV28 and TRBJ1-3; D is ambiguous. There are 15 residues in the CDR3. V lost 4 bases and J 4 bases, leaving 14 bases between the germline ends. In germline, CDR1 is MDHEN, CDR2 SYDVKM. CDR3 in DNA: TGTGCCAGCAGTTCCGACTGGGGAGGAGGAAACACCATATATTTT. Its translation is CASSSDWGGGNTIYF.

The chain combines TRBV28 with TRBJ1-1; D possibly corresponds to TRBD1 (5 bases). This CDR3 spans 17 amino acids. The germline V gene has CDR1 MDHEN and CDR2 SYDVKM. Trimming stripped 10 bases from V and 1 base from J, with 25 bases between. Here the CDR3 reads CATKVPPPDRQNTEAFF. The DNA of the CDR3 is TGTGCCACCAAAGTCCCTCCCCCCGACAGACAGAACACTGAAGCTTTCTTT.

V is TRBV2 and J is TRBJ2-3; tentative D call: TRBD1 (6 bases). This CDR3 has 16 residues. The V gene lost 5 bases and the J gene lost 0 bases, with 15 bases spanning the gap. Germline V gene lookup returns CDR1 SNHLY and CDR2 FYNNEI. CDR3 loop: CASSLYRVASTDTQYF. CDR3 nucleotide sequence: TGTGCCAGCAGTTTATACAGGGTGGCGAGCACAGATACGCAGTATTTT.

This clone was observed once. The chain recombines TRBV5-1 with TRBJ2-1; 10 nucleotides agree with TRBD2. V lost 3 bases to trimming and J lost 0 bases; unmatched junction nucleotides: 6. CDR1 is SGHRS, CDR2 YFSETQ, per germline. The CDR3 covers 17 residues. The CDR3 region has the DNA TGCGCCAGCAGCTATGGGACTAGCGCCCTCTCCTACAATGAGCAGTTCTTC. This codes for CASSYGTSALSYNEQFF.

The rearrangement uses TRBV5-4 and TRBJ2-1, with D unresolved. The length of the CDR3 is 13 residues. Trimming left V 7 bases short and J 2 bases short, with 10 bases between. The germline gives CDR1 SGHNT, CDR2 YYREEE (reference sequence). The CDR3 loop is CASPGRPYNEQFF. The CDR3 DNA sequence: TGTGCCAGCCCCGGTCGCCCCTACAATGAGCAGTTCTTC.

J is TRBJ1-5 and V is TRBV6-5; 7 positions agree with TRBD1. Germline V gives CDR1 MNHEY, CDR2 SVGAGI. The CDR3 runs 13 residues. V was pared by 4 bases and J by 7 bases, with 4 bases of the junction left unmatched. CDR3: CASSFDREQPQHF. The CDR3 DNA reads TGTGCCAGCAGTTTCGACAGGGAACAGCCCCAGCATTTT.